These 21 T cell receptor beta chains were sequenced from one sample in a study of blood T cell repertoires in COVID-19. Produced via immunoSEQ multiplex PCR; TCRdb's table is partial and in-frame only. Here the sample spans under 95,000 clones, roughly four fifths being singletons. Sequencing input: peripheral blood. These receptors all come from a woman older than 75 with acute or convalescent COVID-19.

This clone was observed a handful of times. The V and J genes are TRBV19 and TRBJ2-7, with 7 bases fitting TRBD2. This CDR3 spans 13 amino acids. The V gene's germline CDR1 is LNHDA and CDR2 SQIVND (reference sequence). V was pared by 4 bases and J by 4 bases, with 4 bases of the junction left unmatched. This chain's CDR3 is CASSTSREYEQYF. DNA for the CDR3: TGTGCCAGTAGTACCTCGCGGGAGTACGAGCAGTACTTC.

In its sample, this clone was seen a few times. CDR3 region: CASSHYRGTGNTGELFF. The CDR3 DNA sequence: TGTGCCAGCAGCCACTACAGGGGAACGGGAAACACCGGGGAGCTGTTTTTT. The chain combines TRBV14 with TRBJ2-2; 7 nucleotides match TRBD1. Germline loops: CDR1 SGHDN, CDR2 FVKESK. After removal of 3 bases from V and 2 bases from J, the junction contained 9 bases not matched to a gene. This CDR3 is 17 amino acids long.

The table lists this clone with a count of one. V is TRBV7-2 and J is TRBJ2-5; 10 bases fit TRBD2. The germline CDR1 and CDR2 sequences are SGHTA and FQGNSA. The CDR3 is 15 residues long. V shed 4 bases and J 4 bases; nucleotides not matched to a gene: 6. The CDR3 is CASSWLAGVGETQYF. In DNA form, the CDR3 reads TGTGCCAGCAGCTGGCTAGCGGGGGTTGGAGAGACCCAGTACTTC.

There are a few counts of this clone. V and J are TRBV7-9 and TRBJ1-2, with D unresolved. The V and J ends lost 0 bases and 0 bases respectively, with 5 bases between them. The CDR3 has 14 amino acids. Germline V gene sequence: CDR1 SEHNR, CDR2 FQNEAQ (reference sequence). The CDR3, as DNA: TGTGCCAGCAGCTTAGCGCAGGCTAACTATGGCTACACCTTC. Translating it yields CASSLAQANYGYTF.

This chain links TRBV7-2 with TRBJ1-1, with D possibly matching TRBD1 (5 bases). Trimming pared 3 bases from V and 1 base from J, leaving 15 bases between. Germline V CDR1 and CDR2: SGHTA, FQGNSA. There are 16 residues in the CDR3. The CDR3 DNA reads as TGTGCCAGCAGCTTGGAATCGGGGCGGGGGAACACTGAAGCTTTCTTT. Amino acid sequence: CASSLESGRGNTEAFF.

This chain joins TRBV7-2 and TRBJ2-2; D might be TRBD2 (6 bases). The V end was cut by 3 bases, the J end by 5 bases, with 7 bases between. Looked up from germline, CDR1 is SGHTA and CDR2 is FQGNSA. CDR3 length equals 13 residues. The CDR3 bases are TGTGCCAGCAGCTTGAGCGGGACCGGGGAGCTGTTTTTT. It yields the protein CASSLSGTGELFF.

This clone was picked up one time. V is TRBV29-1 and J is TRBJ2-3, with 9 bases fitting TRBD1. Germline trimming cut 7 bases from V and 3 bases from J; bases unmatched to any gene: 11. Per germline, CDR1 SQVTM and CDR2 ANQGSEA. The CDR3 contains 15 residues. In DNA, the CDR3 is TGCAGCGCAGGCCTGAGGGACAGGGAAACAGATACGCAGTATTTT. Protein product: CSAGLRDRETDTQYF.

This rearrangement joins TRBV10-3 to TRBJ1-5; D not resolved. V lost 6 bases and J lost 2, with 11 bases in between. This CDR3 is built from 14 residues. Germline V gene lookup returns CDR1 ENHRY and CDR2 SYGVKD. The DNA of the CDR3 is TGTGCCATCAGAGAGGAGGCGGGCAATCAGCCCCAGCATTTT. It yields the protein CAIREEAGNQPQHF.

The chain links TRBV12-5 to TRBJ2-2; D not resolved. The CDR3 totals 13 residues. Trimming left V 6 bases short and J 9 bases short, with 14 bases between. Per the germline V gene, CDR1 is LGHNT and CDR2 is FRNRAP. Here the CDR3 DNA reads TGTGCTAGTGGGGTGGTGGCCCACCGGGAGCTGTTTTTT. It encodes CASGVVAHRELFF.

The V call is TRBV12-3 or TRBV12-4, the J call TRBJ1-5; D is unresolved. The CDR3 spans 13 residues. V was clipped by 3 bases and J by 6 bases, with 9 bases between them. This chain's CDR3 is CASSFGVGQPQHF. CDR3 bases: TGTGCCAGCAGTTTCGGGGTGGGTCAGCCCCAGCATTTT.

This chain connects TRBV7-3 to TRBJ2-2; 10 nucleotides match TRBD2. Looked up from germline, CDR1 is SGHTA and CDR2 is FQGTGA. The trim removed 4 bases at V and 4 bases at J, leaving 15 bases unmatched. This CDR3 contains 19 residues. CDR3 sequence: CASSSRGSGGGPGTGELFF. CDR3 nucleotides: TGTGCCAGCAGCTCCAGAGGGAGCGGGGGGGGACCGGGCACCGGGGAGCTGTTTTTT.

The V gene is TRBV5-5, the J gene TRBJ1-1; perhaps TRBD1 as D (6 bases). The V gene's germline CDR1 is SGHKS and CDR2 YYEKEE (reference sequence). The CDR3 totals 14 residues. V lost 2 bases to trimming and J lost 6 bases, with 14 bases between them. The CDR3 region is CASSFQGNGAEAFF. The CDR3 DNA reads TGTGCCAGCAGCTTTCAGGGGAATGGGGCTGAAGCTTTCTTT. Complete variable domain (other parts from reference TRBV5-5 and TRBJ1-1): DAGVTQSPTHLIKTRGQQVTLRCSPISGHKSVSWYQQVLGQGPQFIFQYYEKEERGRGNFPDRFSARQFPNYSSELNVNALLLGDSALYLCASSFQGNGAEAFFGQGTRLTVV.

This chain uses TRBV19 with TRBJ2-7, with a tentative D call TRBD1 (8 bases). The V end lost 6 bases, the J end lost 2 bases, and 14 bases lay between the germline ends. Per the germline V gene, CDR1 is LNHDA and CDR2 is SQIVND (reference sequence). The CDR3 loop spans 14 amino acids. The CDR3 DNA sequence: TGTGCCAGTAGACAGGGGGGGGCCACCTACGAGCAGTACTTC. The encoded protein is CASRQGGATYEQYF.

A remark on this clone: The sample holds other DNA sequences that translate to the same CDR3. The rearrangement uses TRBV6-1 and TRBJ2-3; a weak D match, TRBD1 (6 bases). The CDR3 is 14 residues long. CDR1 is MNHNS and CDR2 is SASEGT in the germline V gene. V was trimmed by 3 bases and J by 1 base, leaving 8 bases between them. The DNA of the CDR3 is TGTGCCAGCAGTGACCGACAGGGCACAGATACGCAGTATTTT. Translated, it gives CASSDRQGTDTQYF.

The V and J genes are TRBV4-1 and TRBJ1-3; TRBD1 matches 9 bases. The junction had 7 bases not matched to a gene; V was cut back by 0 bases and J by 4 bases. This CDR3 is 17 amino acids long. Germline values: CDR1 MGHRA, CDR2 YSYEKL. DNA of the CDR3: TGCGCCAGCAGCCAAGAAAATACAGGGGGCTCCGGAAACACCATATATTTT. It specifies CASSQENTGGSGNTIYF.

The CDR3 DNA is TGTGCCAGCAGCGCGGACAGGGGGCTTGGCTACACCTTC. Its protein is CASSADRGLGYTF. This chain joins TRBV2 and TRBJ1-2, with 11 bases matching TRBD1. The CDR3 is 13 residues long. Losses at the gene ends were 6 bases for V and 7 bases for J; bases not matched to a gene: 4. Germline loops: CDR1 SNHLY, CDR2 FYNNEI.

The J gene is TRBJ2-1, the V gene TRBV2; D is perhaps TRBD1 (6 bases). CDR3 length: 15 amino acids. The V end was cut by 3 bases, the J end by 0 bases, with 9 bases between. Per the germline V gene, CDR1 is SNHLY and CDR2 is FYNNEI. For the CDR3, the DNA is TGTGCCAGCAGTGAGACGACAGGCTCCTACAATGAGCAGTTCTTC. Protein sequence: CASSETTGSYNEQFF.

The CDR3 is CASRGLAGGVDEQFF. The CDR3 DNA reads TGCGCCAGCAGAGGACTAGCGGGAGGGGTTGATGAGCAGTTCTTC. V usage is TRBV10-2 and J usage is TRBJ2-1; TRBD2 agrees at 15 bases. V trimming: 6 bases; J trimming: 8 bases; junction bases outside the gene matches: 5. CDR1 is WSHSY and CDR2 is SAAADI in the germline V gene. This CDR3 is built from 15 residues.

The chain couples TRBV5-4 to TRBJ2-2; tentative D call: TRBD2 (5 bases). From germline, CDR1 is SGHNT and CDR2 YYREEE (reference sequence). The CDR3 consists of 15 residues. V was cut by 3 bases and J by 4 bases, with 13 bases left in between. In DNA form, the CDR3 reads TGTGCCAGCAGCTCCCCGGCCCGGGGCACCGGGGAGCTGTTTTTT. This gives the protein CASSSPARGTGELFF.

The CDR3 sequence: CASTRDKSYEQYF. The CDR3, as DNA: TGTGCCAGCACACGCGACAAATCCTACGAGCAGTACTTC. This chain links TRBV12-3 or TRBV12-4 with TRBJ2-7; D ambiguous. The CDR3 extends over 13 amino acids. The V end was cut by 7 bases, the J end by 1 base, with 11 bases between.

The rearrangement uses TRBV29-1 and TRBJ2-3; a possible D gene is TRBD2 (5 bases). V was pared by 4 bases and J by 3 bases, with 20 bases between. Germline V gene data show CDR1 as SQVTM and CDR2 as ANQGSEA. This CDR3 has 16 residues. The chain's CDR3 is CSVGFGFPGFTDTQYF. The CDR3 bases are TGCAGCGTTGGTTTTGGTTTTCCGGGGTTTACAGATACGCAGTATTTT.